By sample fraction, the clone carrying this T cell receptor beta chain is hyperexpanded. The sample originates from a study of T cell responses to AZD1222 COVID-19 vaccine. Clones were sequenced by immunoSEQ multiplex PCR, and TCRdb holds only the in-frame ones, with some missing. This sample carries about 55,000 clones, about 88% of them seen once, and the ten largest clones take about a quarter. Looked up from germline, CDR1 is MGHRA and CDR2 is YSYEKL. The CDR3 runs to 15 residues. J lost 10 bases, V lost 3 bases, and 8 bases had no gene match. The clonotype originates from an adult in good health. This chain connects TRBV4-1 to TRBJ1-6, with 8 bases lining up with TRBD1. Sequences were derived from peripheral blood, sampled on day 0 of AZD1222 vaccination. DNA of the CDR3: TGCGCCAGCAGCCATCTGGACAGGGCCTACTCACCCCTCCACTTT. Protein: CASSHLDRAYSPLHF.